This T cell receptor beta chain is from a study of beta chain features in type 1 diabetes. CDR1 is MNHEY, CDR2 SVGAGI, per germline. The ends were cut back, 5 bases at V and 3 bases at J, with 11 bases in the middle. The CDR3 covers 13 residues. As every portion of the isolated RNA was reverse transcribed, the sequencing read expressed TCRB transcripts. Libraries were prepared by immunoSEQ multiplex PCR; TCRdb keeps only in-frame clonotypes and omits some of them. The data contain 150,000 to 160,000 clones, around 10% of them singletons. This clone has at least ten counts. The antigen is unknown. Overall study results and limits: PCR might pick shorter templates more often, in the same way for patients and controls. Comparison showed that naive, central memory and Treg TCRB repertoires appeared more similar among patients than among healthy donors.

Sequencing used central memory CD4+ T cells from blood. This chain joins TRBV6-5 and TRBJ2-7; D not certain. The TCR sequence derives from a young man in good health. The CDR3 here is CASSNRTHYEQYF. The CDR3 bases are TGTGCCAGCAGTAACCGGACCCACTACGAGCAGTACTTC.